The next 28 T cell receptor beta chains were all read from a single sample in a study of a mutant IDH1 vaccine in newly diagnosed glioma. Time point: week 35, safety follow-up. The vaccine gave 300 ug of a 20-mer mutant IDH1 peptide subcutaneously per dose. Antigen specificity for these receptors is unknown. The data were produced by immunoSEQ multiplex PCR, yet TCRdb's version contains in-frame clones alone and is incomplete. The profile shows approximately 44,000 clones, 76% of them singletons. The material sequenced was PBMCs, taken from a glioma patient whose treatment included an IDH1 peptide vaccine. Receptor source: a man aged 40-50 years with glioma.

The J gene is TRBJ2-1, the V gene TRBV4-2; 11 bases map to TRBD2. J gave up 10 bases and V 1 base, and 6 bases lay outside the gene matches. The CDR3 consists of 15 residues. CDR1 and CDR2 from the germline V gene are LGHNA and YNFKEQ. CDR3 nucleotide sequence: TGTGCCAGCAGCCAAGGACTAGCGGGATCGGGGGAGCAGTTCTTC. It encodes CASSQGLAGSGEQFF.

This clone was recorded once. This chain joins TRBV4-1 and TRBJ1-2, with unresolved D. Trimming shortened V by 1 base and J by 0 bases, and 21 bases separated the two germline ends. CDR1 is MGHRA, CDR2 YSYEKL, per germline. The CDR3 has 19 residues. CDR3 nucleotides: TGCGCCAGCAGCCAAGTTTCGATTGGCAGCTTCGAGGCTAACTATGGCTACACCTTC. Protein sequence: CASSQVSIGSFEANYGYTF.

The V gene is TRBV11-2, the J gene TRBJ2-1, with D perhaps TRBD2 (6 bases). Germline CDR1 and CDR2: SGHAT and FQNNGV. V lost 5 bases and J 4 bases, leaving 12 bases between the germline ends. The CDR3 totals 14 residues. As DNA, the CDR3 is TGTGCCAGCAGCCCCTCGGGGACTTACAATGAGCAGTTCTTC. Translating gives CASSPSGTYNEQFF.

V and J are TRBV5-1 and TRBJ2-1; 12 bases fit TRBD2. The CDR3 has 15 amino acids. Germline assignment: CDR1 SGHRS and CDR2 YFSETQ. V was clipped by 4 bases and J by 6 bases; unmatched bases: 5. The CDR3 loop is CASSPPSGRGNEQFF. CDR3 bases: TGCGCCAGCAGCCCGCCTAGCGGGAGGGGCAATGAGCAGTTCTTC.

The chain is built from TRBV6-1 and TRBJ2-6; tentatively, D is TRBD1 (6 bases). Looked up from germline, CDR1 is MNHNS and CDR2 is SASEGT. This CDR3 is built from 17 residues. Trimming stripped 3 bases from V and 0 bases from J, with 12 bases between. DNA of the CDR3: TGTGCCAGCAGTGACAGGGGTTACGGCTCTGGGGCCAACGTCCTGACTTTC. The encoded protein is CASSDRGYGSGANVLTF.

This clone was seen just once. This chain joins TRBV5-5 and TRBJ1-1; D not resolved. The V and J ends lost 5 bases and 6 bases respectively, with 20 bases between them. This CDR3 has 15 residues. The V gene's germline CDR1 is SGHKS and CDR2 YYEKEE (reference sequence). Written as DNA, the CDR3 is TGTGCCAGCAGGCTTGCGGAATTGGGAACAGCTGAAGCTTTCTTT. The encoded protein is CASRLAELGTAEAFF.

The genes are TRBV7-9 and TRBJ2-1, with TRBD1 matching 10 bases. CDR3 length equals 18 residues. V lost 0 bases and J lost 6; bases outside the gene matches: 11. Germline V gene lookup returns CDR1 SEHNR and CDR2 FQNEAQ (reference sequence). CDR3 region: CASSLASGRDRGVNEQFF. The CDR3 bases are TGTGCCAGCAGCTTAGCCTCCGGGAGGGACAGGGGTGTCAATGAGCAGTTCTTC.

The genes are TRBV7-2 and TRBJ1-1, with D possibly matching TRBD1 (6 bases). Germline-derived CDR1 and CDR2 are SGHTA and FQGNSA. The V end lost 4 bases, the J end lost 0 bases, and 18 bases lay between the germline ends. This CDR3 is 17 amino acids long. CDR3 sequence reads: CASSSTGIRYMNTEAFF. CDR3 coding DNA: TGTGCCAGCAGCTCAACAGGGATAAGGTACATGAACACTGAAGCTTTCTTT.

This clone was counted once. CDR3 coding DNA: TGTGCCAGCAGCTTAGGGGACAACTCCTACGAGCAGTACGTC. Translated, it gives CASSLGDNSYEQYV. The chain carries TRBV7-6 and TRBJ2-7; possibly TRBD1 for D (6 bases). Per the germline V gene, CDR1 is SGHVS and CDR2 is FNYEAQ. The CDR3 has 14 amino acids. Trimming shortened V by 1 base and J by 0 bases, and 7 bases separated the two germline ends.

This clone was seen more than once but under ten times. This chain links TRBV12-1 with TRBJ2-1; no DNA check was done on the table's D call, TRBD1. TRBV12-1 is marked as a pseudogene. CDR3 length: 13 residues. DNA for the CDR3: TGTGCCAGCAGCTTAAAACAATACAATGAGCAGTTCTTC. It codes for CASSLKQYNEQFF.

The chain carries TRBV6-1 and TRBJ1-1; D gene ambiguous. The V gene lost 5 bases and the J gene lost 3 bases, with 10 bases spanning the gap. The CDR3 covers 13 residues. The germline gives CDR1 MNHNS, CDR2 SASEGT. The CDR3 DNA reads as TGTGCCAGCAGTATCTCAGCTTACACTGAAGCTTTCTTT. Protein sequence: CASSISAYTEAFF.

The V and J genes are TRBV2 and TRBJ2-1; 10 bases are a match to TRBD2. This CDR3 region has 15 residues. Per germline, CDR1 SNHLY and CDR2 FYNNEI. V shed 8 bases and J 5 bases; nucleotides not matched to a gene: 9. The CDR3: CASLTTSGINNEQFF. The CDR3 nucleotides are TGTGCCAGCCTAACAACTAGCGGGATAAACAATGAGCAGTTCTTC. Variable domain in full (rest from reference TRBV2 and TRBJ2-1): EPEVTQTPSHQVTQMGQEVILRCVPISNHLYFYWYRQILGQKVEFLVSFYNNEISEKSEIFDDQFSVERPDGSNFTLKIRSTKLEDSAMYFCASLTTSGINNEQFFGPGTRLTVL.

The chain links TRBV7-2 to TRBJ1-2; 8 positions match TRBD1. V lost 1 base and J lost 8; bases outside the gene matches: 9. This CDR3 has 15 residues. Germline-derived CDR1 and CDR2 are SGHTA and FQGNSA. The CDR3 reads CASSLEAHRGKGYTF. CDR3 DNA sequence: TGTGCCAGCAGCTTAGAGGCCCACAGGGGGAAAGGCTACACCTTC.

The chain employs TRBV7-9 and TRBJ2-1, with a weak D call TRBD2 (6 bases). Germline values: CDR1 SEHNR, CDR2 FQNEAQ (reference sequence). Trimming left V 5 bases short and J 0 bases short, with 11 bases between. The CDR3 is 15 residues long. The CDR3 region is CASSVFSGSYNEQFF. The CDR3 nucleotides are TGTGCCAGCAGCGTATTTAGCGGCTCCTACAATGAGCAGTTCTTC.

V usage is TRBV2 and J usage is TRBJ2-3; 7 bases line up with TRBD1. CDR3 size: 15 residues. V shed 7 bases and J 3 bases; nucleotides not matched to a gene: 10. The germline gives CDR1 SNHLY, CDR2 FYNNEI. Here the CDR3 DNA reads TGTGCCAGCATAGGGGCCAGGGGGAGTACAGATACGCAGTATTTT. Protein product: CASIGARGSTDTQYF.

The V gene is TRBV11-2, the J gene TRBJ2-5; 12 nucleotides line up with TRBD2. The CDR3 length is 15 residues. The V gene end was trimmed by 5 bases and the J gene end by 2 bases; junction bases not matched to a gene: 3. Germline V gene data show CDR1 as SGHAT and CDR2 as FQNNGV. The CDR3 DNA reads TGTGCCAGCAGCCGGACTAGCGGGGAACAAGAGACCCAGTACTTC. It yields the protein CASSRTSGEQETQYF.

The chain joins TRBV4-2 to TRBJ1-1, with D uncertain. Germline CDR1 LGHNA, CDR2 YNFKEQ. Trimming removed 5 bases from V and 4 bases from J, with 11 bases in between. This CDR3 comprises 13 residues. The CDR3 region is CASSLGGITEAFF. The CDR3 DNA reads TGTGCCAGCAGCTTGGGTGGGATCACTGAAGCTTTCTTT.

This chain uses TRBV19 with TRBJ1-5; TRBD1 matches 7 bases. CDR1 is LNHDA and CDR2 is SQIVND in the germline V gene (reference sequence). The ends lost 5 bases at V and 2 bases at J; junction bases unmatched: 3. The CDR3 is 14 residues long. The CDR3 nucleotides are TGTGCCAGTAGTCGACAGGGTGGCAATCAGCCCCAGCATTTT. Amino acids: CASSRQGGNQPQHF.

The V gene is TRBV29-1, the J gene TRBJ2-1; unclear D gene. Germline CDR1 is SQVTM and CDR2 is ANQGSEA. Trimming took 1 base from V and 0 from J, leaving 4 bases between them. CDR3 length: 13 amino acids. For the CDR3, the DNA is TGCAGCGTTGAAGTGAGCTCCTACAATGAGCAGTTCTTC. It translates to CSVEVSSYNEQFF.

The gene calls are TRBV28 and TRBJ1-1; possibly TRBD1 for D (5 bases). There are 15 residues in the CDR3. V was pared by 2 bases and J by 2 bases, with 12 bases between. CDR1 is MDHEN and CDR2 is SYDVKM in the germline V gene. CDR3 DNA sequence: TGTGCCAGCAGTTTAGGGGGGTCACGAAACACTGAAGCTTTCTTT. It yields the protein CASSLGGSRNTEAFF.

The gene calls are TRBV10-1 and TRBJ1-6; D is undetermined. CDR3 length: 13 residues. Germline-derived CDR1 and CDR2 are WNHNN and SYGVQD (reference sequence). Trimming removed 4 bases from V and 12 bases from J, with 13 bases in between. CDR3 protein: CASSAGSTGPLHF. The DNA of the CDR3 is TGCGCCAGCAGTGCGGGCAGTACCGGACCCCTCCACTTT.

The chain's CDR3 is CASSQVDRVRGYTF. CDR3 sequence (DNA): TGTGCCAGCAGCCAGGTGGACAGGGTAAGAGGCTACACCTTC. The rearrangement uses TRBV4-2 and TRBJ1-2; TRBD1 matches 8 bases. V shed 3 bases and J 8 bases; nucleotides not matched to a gene: 8. CDR3 length: 14 residues. From germline, CDR1 is LGHNA and CDR2 YNFKEQ.

The V gene is TRBV11-3, the J gene TRBJ2-3, with D hard to call. The V and J ends lost 1 base and 0 bases respectively, with 5 bases between them. The CDR3 is made up of 14 amino acids. Germline values: CDR1 SGHNT, CDR2 YENEEA. The CDR3 region is CASSLGHSTDTQYF. The CDR3 nucleotides are TGTGCCAGCAGCTTAGGGCACAGCACAGATACGCAGTATTTT.

This sequence joins TRBV19 and TRBJ2-1, with 13 bases aligning to TRBD2. The CDR3 covers 16 residues. Germline V gene lookup returns CDR1 LNHDA and CDR2 SQIVND (reference sequence). V was clipped by 4 bases and J by 7 bases; unmatched bases: 7. CDR3 sequence reads: CASSTQLAGGRNEQFF. Written as DNA, the CDR3 is TGTGCCAGTAGTACCCAACTAGCGGGAGGGCGTAATGAGCAGTTCTTC.

The chain links TRBV2 to TRBJ2-3; 7 positions agree with TRBD1. Germline V CDR1 and CDR2: SNHLY, FYNNEI. This CDR3 is 15 amino acids long. Germline trimming cut 10 bases from V and 1 base from J; bases unmatched to any gene: 11. CDR3 sequence (DNA): TGTGCCACAGCACCTACAGGGGTCCGCACAGATACGCAGTATTTT. This encodes CATAPTGVRTDTQYF.

This chain uses TRBV5-1 with TRBJ2-3; D gene uncertain. CDR3 length: 14 residues. Per the germline V gene, CDR1 is SGHRS and CDR2 is YFSETQ. Trimming stripped 4 bases from V and 5 bases from J, with 14 bases between. The CDR3 protein is CASSVRAAGDTQYF. CDR3 bases: TGCGCCAGCAGCGTCCGGGCCGCAGGAGATACGCAGTATTTT.

This chain connects TRBV19 to TRBJ1-5; D not certain. The CDR3 is made up of 12 amino acids. Germline V gene sequence: CDR1 LNHDA, CDR2 SQIVND (reference sequence). Trimming took 5 bases from V and 5 from J, leaving 7 bases between them. The CDR3 sequence is CASSPPYQPQHF. For the CDR3, the DNA is TGTGCCAGTAGTCCCCCCTATCAGCCCCAGCATTTT.

The chain joins TRBV7-9 to TRBJ1-4, with a possible D match to TRBD1 (6 bases). V shed 1 base and J shed 2 bases, with 20 bases lying between them. The CDR3 consists of 19 residues. Germline CDR1 and CDR2: SEHNR and FQNEAQ (reference sequence). The CDR3 DNA sequence: TGTGCCAGCAGCTTAGGTGCCGGGGGGCGCTGGATGACTAATGAAAAACTGTTTTTT. This codes for CASSLGAGGRWMTNEKLFF.